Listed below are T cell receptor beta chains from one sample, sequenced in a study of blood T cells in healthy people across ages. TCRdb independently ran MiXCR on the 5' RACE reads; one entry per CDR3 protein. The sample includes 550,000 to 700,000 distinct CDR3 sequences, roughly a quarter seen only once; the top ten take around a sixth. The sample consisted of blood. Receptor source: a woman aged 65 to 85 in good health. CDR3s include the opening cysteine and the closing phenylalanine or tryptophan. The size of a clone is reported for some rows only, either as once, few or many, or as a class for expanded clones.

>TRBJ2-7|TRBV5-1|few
CASTTTPGGQGAYEQYF
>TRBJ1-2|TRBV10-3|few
CAINPDRGLGGYTF
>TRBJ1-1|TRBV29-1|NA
CSAKVRGDTEAFF
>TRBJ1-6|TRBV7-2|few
CASSLGPGVNSPLHF
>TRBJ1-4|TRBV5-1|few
CASTGQSGEKLFF
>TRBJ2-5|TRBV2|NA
CASSILAGGFPETQYF
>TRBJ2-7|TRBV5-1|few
CASSNLGGPYEQYF
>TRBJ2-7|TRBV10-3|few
CAISWTASYEQYF
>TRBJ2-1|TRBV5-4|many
CASSFIGRLASNEQFF
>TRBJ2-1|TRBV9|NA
CASSVDGGTYNEQFF
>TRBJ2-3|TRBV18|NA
CASSEGAFTDTQYF
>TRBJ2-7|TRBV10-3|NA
CAISRKRGDPYEQYF
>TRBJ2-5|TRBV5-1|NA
CASSPHGLGETQYF
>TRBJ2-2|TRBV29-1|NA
CSVEAPNSWTNTGELFF
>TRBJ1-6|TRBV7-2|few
CASSPKTGAVLGSPLHF
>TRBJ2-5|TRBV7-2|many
CASTRRETQYF
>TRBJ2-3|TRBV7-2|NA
CASSLEGPASAQYF
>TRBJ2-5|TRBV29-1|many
CSVTYPGQETQYF
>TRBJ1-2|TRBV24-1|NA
CATSEDSRNYGYTF
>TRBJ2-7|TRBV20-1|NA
CGARGDDRSPGQYF
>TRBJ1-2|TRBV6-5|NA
CASSYSAGRGYGYTF
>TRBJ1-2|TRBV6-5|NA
CASSYSAEPYGYTF
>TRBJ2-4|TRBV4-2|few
CASSQGGTGRNIQYF
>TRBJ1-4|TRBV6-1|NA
CASSEAPPEATNEKLFF
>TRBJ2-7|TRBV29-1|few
CSVEVSSARQQYF
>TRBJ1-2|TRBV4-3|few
CASSQGGLNYGYTF
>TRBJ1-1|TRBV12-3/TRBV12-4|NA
CASSFDRGAFF
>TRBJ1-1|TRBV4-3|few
CASSQDDNRGYTEAFF
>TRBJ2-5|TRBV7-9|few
CASSLYQLRGQETQYF
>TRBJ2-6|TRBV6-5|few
CASKEGLSGANVLTF